This TCR beta chain was recorded in a study of PD-1 blockade in classical Hodgkin lymphoma (dated by TCRdb to 2020 to 2021). Broadly, across the study: Nivolumab dosing was 3 mg/kg intravenously every 2 weeks, continuing until either disease progression or unacceptable toxicity. A peripheral blood immune signature of response to PD-1 blockade in classical Hodgkin lymphoma was defined using TCR beta sequencing and CyTOF.

The Qiagen DNeasy kit was used to extract genomic DNA from unsorted PBMCs and from the negatively selected CD4+ and CD8+ fractions. Using primers that anneal to V and J segments, immunoSEQ multiplex PCR amplified the TCR beta CDR3 regions. A synthetic immune receptor repertoire was used to minimize amplification bias, and remaining bias was computationally removed after sequencing. In the source study's methods: Repertoire diversity was quantified as the Shannon entropy index using custom Python scripts. Unsorted, CD4+ and CD8+ repertoires were analyzed separately, except for combined analyses in which CD4+ and CD8+ sequences were merged in silico. A clone was considered expanded if an increase in frequency of at least 2-fold after treatment relative to C1D1 was found, and a pseudocount of 0.5 was applied to clones undetected at baseline. Clones with 0 or 1 copy at C1D1 were classified as singleton clones, and clones with 2 or more copies were classified as non-singleton clones. Clones expanded in unsorted samples were assigned a CD4+, CD8+ or unknown annotation through matching of protein sequences in sorted samples from the same patient. Wilcoxon tests on paired samples were used to test diversity changes from C1D1 to C4D1. TCRdb mirrors the immuneACCESS table, restricted to in-frame sequences. Some clones are absent from its copies; in checked studies, under half trace to an unresolved V gene, and the reason for the others is unknown. V and J calls and clone size are given by that table; D and trimming were obtained from the DNA. For this sample there are about 86,000 clones; 75% to 90% appear just once. Roughly 10% of the sample belongs to the ten largest clones.

What the work shows at the level of the full study, not this receptor alone: Diversity was lower in patients who began nivolumab less than 1 year after ASCT, so these patients were left out of later analyses to avoid confounding by immune reconstitution. Baseline TCR diversity was reported to be lower in newly diagnosed patients than in healthy donors and to be lower still in relapsed/refractory patients. CD4+ but not CD8+ TCR diversity rose significantly by C4D1 (p=0.0027 vs p=0.16), most apparent in complete responders (p=0.02). Trial patients achieving complete response had baseline diversity similar to newly diagnosed patients, whereas partial responders and progressors had significantly lower diversity. The study was restricted to a single clinical trial cohort, and the causes of repertoire differences, possibly disease activity or prior therapy, were left undefined.

In the paper's terms, the time point label means: cycle 2 day 1 (C2D1) of nivolumab. Every trial patient had relapsed following autologous stem cell transplantation, and prior brentuximab vedotin exposure was what differed among cohorts A, B and C. A total of roughly 57 patients with relapsed/refractory classical Hodgkin lymphoma made up the trial cohort, and each patient's best overall response was complete response, partial response or progressive disease. In the multi-cohort phase II CheckMate 205 trial, trial patients received single-agent nivolumab. An independent review committee assessed best overall response by applying the 2007 International Working Group response criteria. Trial PBMCs were collected just before the start of nivolumab (C1D1) and during therapy at cycle 2 day 1 and cycle 4 day 1. Peripheral blood was collected in 8 mL Vacutainer Cell Preparation Tubes, from which PBMCs were isolated by centrifugation and then cryopreserved.

Of note for this clone: Which antigen it targets is not known. Base qualities were left out, and no much larger clone turns up one base away. Other nucleotide sequences from this sample produce the same CDR3.

CDR1 and CDR2 are drawn from the germline V gene (reference sequence): MNHEY, SMNVEV. From the cysteine up to the phenylalanine, the CDR3 has a length of 13 residues. The DNA shown is the 39-base CDR3, in frame from base 1. Trimming removed 3 bases from V and 1 base from J, leaving 6 bases between the germline ends. The source is a human donor with classical Hodgkin lymphoma. The rearranged chain carries TRBV27 and TRBJ1-1; no D gene call is confident. The sequencing used peripheral blood mononuclear cells (PBMCs), collected before the second cycle of nivolumab. The CDR3 in this case is CASSLAGNTEAFF. The DNA sequence is TGTGCCAGCAGTTTGGCGGGGAACACTGAAGCTTTCTTT.